The 32 T cell receptor beta chains given below trace back to one sample, sequenced in a study of T cell responses to AZD1222 COVID-19 vaccine. The method was immunoSEQ multiplex PCR; TCRdb's version includes in-frame clones alone and lacks a portion of them. Here the sample spans 68,000 or so clones, more than 70% being singletons. The source material was peripheral blood, sampled on day 0 of AZD1222 vaccination. The receptors were sampled from an adult in good health.

The V call is TRBV18, the J call TRBJ1-1, with 7 bases aligning to TRBD1. The V segment lost 2 bases and the J segment 2 bases; nucleotides outside the gene matches: 5. The length of the CDR3 is 15 residues. CDR1 is KGHSH and CDR2 is LQKENI in the germline V gene. DNA for the CDR3: TGTGCCAGCTCACCAGCCGGGACAGCAAACACTGAAGCTTTCTTT. As protein: CASSPAGTANTEAFF.

The rearrangement joins TRBV4-2 to TRBJ1-1, with 8 nucleotides matching TRBD1. The germline V gene has CDR1 LGHNA and CDR2 YNFKEQ. The CDR3 contains 14 residues. The V segment lost 0 bases and the J segment 5 bases; nucleotides outside the gene matches: 2. The CDR3 is CASSQEDRGTEAFF. The CDR3 nucleotides are TGTGCCAGCAGCCAAGAAGACAGGGGTACTGAAGCTTTCTTT.

The J gene is TRBJ2-1, the V gene TRBV3-1 (or the pseudogene TRBV3-2); 9 nucleotides match TRBD1. V lost 3 bases, J lost 8 bases, and 14 bases stayed unmatched. CDR1 and CDR2 from the germline V gene are LGHDT and YNNKEL (reference sequence). The CDR3 has 17 residues. The CDR3 sequence: CASSQRTGGPVGDEQFF. CDR3 DNA: TGTGCCAGCAGCCAGCGCACAGGGGGCCCTGTTGGGGATGAGCAGTTCTTC.

The chain employs TRBV5-1 and TRBJ1-1; 7 positions agree with TRBD1. The V gene's germline CDR1 is SGHRS and CDR2 YFSETQ. The ends lost 4 bases at V and 1 base at J; junction bases unmatched: 4. CDR3 size: 14 residues. In DNA form, the CDR3 reads TGCGCCAGCAGCACGGGACAGCCGAACACTGAAGCTTTCTTT. Translated: CASSTGQPNTEAFF.

This clone came up once. The CDR3 loop is CSVVENYGYTF. The DNA of the CDR3 is TGCAGCGTTGTGGAGAACTATGGCTACACCTTC. This chain connects TRBV29-1 to TRBJ1-2; D not certain. The germline V and J ends were trimmed by 4 bases and 2 bases, with 5 bases remaining between them. The CDR3 runs 11 residues. Germline CDR1 and CDR2: SQVTM and ANQGSEA.

For the CDR3, the DNA is TGCAGCGTCGACCCGGGACAGGGCCCCCTACTCTATGGCTACACCTTC. As protein: CSVDPGQGPLLYGYTF. V is TRBV29-1 and J is TRBJ1-2; 9 bases map to TRBD1. V lost 6 bases to trimming and J lost 4 bases; unmatched junction nucleotides: 15. CDR3 length: 16 amino acids. CDR1 and CDR2 from the germline V gene are SQVTM and ANQGSEA.

The CDR3 DNA reads TGTGCCAGCAGGTACAGGGAAAGGGTCTACAATGAGCAGTTCTTC. Translation: CASRYRERVYNEQFF. J is TRBJ2-1 and V is TRBV6-2 or TRBV6-3; maybe TRBD1 (6 bases). The germline V and J ends were trimmed by 6 bases and 3 bases, with 15 bases remaining between them. Germline V gives CDR1 MNHEY, CDR2 SVGEGT. The CDR3 is 15 amino acids.

This rearrangement joins TRBV19 to TRBJ1-5, with 10 bases identical to TRBD1. The germline CDR1 and CDR2 sequences are LNHDA and SQIVND (reference sequence). V was clipped by 4 bases and J by 4 bases; unmatched bases: 10. The CDR3 totals 17 residues. CDR3 in amino acids: CASSRGDRGYYNQPQHF. The CDR3, as DNA: TGTGCCAGTAGTAGGGGGGACAGGGGATATTATAATCAGCCCCAGCATTTT.

The V and J genes are TRBV6-2 or TRBV6-3 and TRBJ2-1, with D possibly TRBD1 on 6 matching bases. Germline values: CDR1 MNHEY, CDR2 SVGEGT. This CDR3 spans 16 amino acids. The V end was cut by 5 bases, the J end by 3 bases, with 17 bases between. DNA for the CDR3: TGTGCCAGCAGTAGCCCTACAGGGACACTCTACAATGAGCAGTTCTTC. It specifies CASSSPTGTLYNEQFF.

The V gene is TRBV1, the J gene TRBJ2-1. TRBV1 is deemed a pseudogene. The CDR3 has 18 amino acids. Here the CDR3 reads CTSSQDAGGPYYLNEQFF. DNA of the CDR3: TGCACCAGCAGCCAAGATGCCGGGGGCCCTTATTACCTCAATGAGCAGTTCTTC.

This chain links TRBV18 with TRBJ1-1; TRBD1 agrees at 9 bases. This CDR3 has 15 residues. Trimming at V came to 3 bases and at J to 7 bases, leaving 9 bases not matched to a gene. CDR1 and CDR2 (germline): KGHSH, LQKENI. Written as DNA, the CDR3 is TGTGCCAGCTCACCGTTCCAGGGACAGGGAAGTGAAGCTTTCTTT. Its protein product is CASSPFQGQGSEAFF.

The genes are TRBV28 and TRBJ1-5; D is possibly TRBD1 (6 bases). The germline V gene has CDR1 MDHEN and CDR2 SYDVKM. This CDR3 has 14 residues. The V end was cut by 10 bases, the J end by 0 bases, with 13 bases between. The DNA for the CDR3 is TGTGCCACCCAGGGGAGATATAGCAATCAGCCCCAGCATTTT. Its translation: CATQGRYSNQPQHF.

V usage is TRBV18 and J usage is TRBJ2-3; 10 bases match TRBD2. With 3 bases clipped from V and 5 bases from J, the junction kept 2 bases outside the gene matches. The CDR3 contains 14 residues. Per germline, CDR1 KGHSH and CDR2 LQKENI. DNA of the CDR3: TGTGCCAGCTCACCGCGACTAGCGGGAGATACGCAGTATTTT. Its translation is CASSPRLAGDTQYF.

This chain links TRBV14 with TRBJ1-1, with a tentative D call TRBD1 (6 bases). The CDR3 spans 19 residues. Germline V CDR1 and CDR2: SGHDN, FVKESK. Trimming shortened V by 0 bases and J by 3 bases, and 23 bases separated the two germline ends. CDR3 region: CASSQDFDRWGAGDTEAFF. In DNA, the CDR3 is TGTGCCAGCAGCCAAGATTTCGATCGATGGGGGGCAGGGGACACTGAAGCTTTCTTT.

The chain joins TRBV6-5 to TRBJ1-6; possible D gene TRBD1, 6 bases. CDR1 and CDR2 (germline): MNHEY, SVGAGI. V was shortened by 2 bases and J by 7 bases, with 9 bases between the two germline ends. The CDR3 has 14 amino acids. CDR3 loop: CASSYGRGNSPLHF. CDR3 coding DNA: TGTGCCAGCAGTTACGGTAGGGGGAATTCACCCCTCCACTTT.

The chain combines TRBV6-1 with TRBJ2-5; 8 bases match TRBD2. CDR1 MNHNS and CDR2 SASEGT come from the germline V gene. This CDR3 is built from 15 residues. V shed 1 base, J shed 2 bases, and the junction held 3 bases outside the gene matches. DNA of the CDR3: TGTGCCAGCAGTGAAGAGACGGGAGGGCAAGAGACCCAGTACTTC. Amino acid sequence: CASSEETGGQETQYF.

The chain is built from TRBV6-5 and TRBJ2-7; the D gene is possibly TRBD2 (6 bases). Trimming removed 2 bases from V and 7 bases from J, with 15 bases in between. Germline assignment: CDR1 MNHEY and CDR2 SVGAGI. This CDR3 contains 14 residues. CDR3: CASSYGRRSGEQYF. The CDR3 bases are TGTGCCAGCAGTTACGGGAGGCGCTCAGGGGAGCAGTACTTC.

The genes are TRBV4-1 and TRBJ1-1; D remains unclear. The CDR3 runs to 15 residues. Trimming left V 0 bases short and J 0 bases short, with 8 bases between. CDR1 MGHRA and CDR2 YSYEKL come from the germline V gene. Written as DNA, the CDR3 is TGCGCCAGCAGCCAAGATCCTGCCCTGAACACTGAAGCTTTCTTT. Translated: CASSQDPALNTEAFF.

At least ten counts were recorded for this clone. The chain has TRBV18 and TRBJ2-3; weak D call: TRBD1 (6 bases). The CDR3 contains 13 residues. V lost 2 bases, J lost 11 bases, and 14 bases lay in between. Germline lookup yields CDR1 KGHSH and CDR2 LQKENI. As DNA, the CDR3 is TGTGCCAGCTCACCAAGGACAGCCTCGGGGCAGTATTTT. This sequence encodes CASSPRTASGQYF. Based on the CDR3 plus reference TRBV18 and TRBJ2-3, the full variable domain is NAGVMQNPRHLVRRRGQEARLRCSPMKGHSHVYWYRQLPEEGLKFMVYLQKENIIDESGMPKERFSAEFPKEGPSILRIQQVVRGDSAAYFCASSPRTASGQYFGPGTRLTVL.

The J gene is TRBJ2-3, the V gene TRBV10-3; D perhaps matches TRBD1 (5 bases). Germline CDR1 ENHRY, CDR2 SYGVKD. The length of the CDR3 is 13 residues. V lost 0 bases and J lost 6, with 7 bases in between. As DNA, the CDR3 is TGTGCCATCAGTGAGTCGCAGGGTGATACGCAGTATTTT. This translates into CAISESQGDTQYF.

This rearrangement joins TRBV6-2 or TRBV6-3 to TRBJ2-7; TRBD1 matches 7 bases. Per germline, CDR1 MNHEY and CDR2 SVGEGT. V shed 0 bases and J 6 bases; nucleotides not matched to a gene: 5. The CDR3 consists of 14 residues. The chain's CDR3 is CASSYSRQGFEQYF. As DNA, the CDR3 is TGTGCCAGCAGTTACTCGAGACAGGGATTCGAGCAGTACTTC.

The J gene is TRBJ1-2, the V gene TRBV6-4, with a weak D call TRBD1 (5 bases). V lost 3 bases to trimming and J lost 5 bases, with 10 bases between them. In germline, CDR1 is MRHNA, CDR2 SNTAGT. The CDR3 is 13 residues long. The CDR3 here is CASSEGQGYGYTF. DNA for the CDR3: TGTGCCAGCAGTGAGGGGCAAGGATATGGCTACACCTTC.

The rearrangement uses TRBV5-1 and TRBJ2-1, with D tentatively TRBD1 (6 bases). There are 15 residues in the CDR3. V was clipped by 0 bases and J by 3 bases, with 10 bases between them. Germline-derived CDR1 and CDR2 are SGHRS and YFSETQ. Written as DNA, the CDR3 is TGCGCCAGCAGCTTGGGCCCAGGGGTCTACAATGAGCAGTTCTTC. Its protein is CASSLGPGVYNEQFF.

The genes are TRBV11-2 and TRBJ1-2; TRBD1 might be the D (5 bases). Trimming took off 2 bases at V and 8 bases at J, with 18 bases between the two ends. Germline loops: CDR1 SGHAT, CDR2 FQNNGV. This CDR3 is 15 amino acids long. The CDR3 nucleotides are TGTGCCAGCAGCTTATTTCCTGGGGCAGGTGACGGCTACACCTTC. Protein product: CASSLFPGAGDGYTF.

The J gene is TRBJ2-3, the V gene TRBV5-1; D is ambiguous. Per germline, CDR1 SGHRS and CDR2 YFSETQ. This CDR3 is 12 amino acids long. V lost 3 bases, J lost 0 bases, and 2 bases lay in between. The CDR3 sequence is CASSSSTDTQYF. CDR3 nucleotide sequence: TGCGCCAGCAGCTCTAGCACAGATACGCAGTATTTT.

The chain joins TRBV28 to TRBJ1-6; perhaps TRBD1 as D (6 bases). The length of the CDR3 is 17 residues. V lost 5 bases, J lost 1 base, and 15 bases lay in between. Germline V lookup: CDR1 MDHEN, CDR2 SYDVKM. DNA for the CDR3: TGTGCCAGCAGTCGATCAGGGGCAAGGTCCTATAATTCACCCCTCCACTTT. Its protein product is CASSRSGARSYNSPLHF.

The chain combines TRBV7-6 with TRBJ2-7; TRBD1 matches 9 bases. Germline lookup yields CDR1 SGHVS and CDR2 FNYEAQ. V lost 1 base, J lost 4 bases, and 5 bases stayed unmatched. The CDR3 covers 15 residues. This chain's CDR3 is CASSLDRDREYEQYF. The DNA of the CDR3 is TGTGCCAGCAGCTTAGATAGGGACAGGGAGTACGAGCAGTACTTC. The whole variable domain, remainder taken from reference TRBV7-6 and TRBJ2-7, is GAGVSQSPRYKVTKRGQDVALRCDPISGHVSLYWYRQALGQGPEFLTYFNYEAQQDKSGLPNDRFSAERPEGSISTLTIQRTEQRDSAMYRCASSLDRDREYEQYFGPGTRLTVT.

V is TRBV3-1 (or the pseudogene TRBV3-2) and J is TRBJ2-1, with 10 bases identical to TRBD1. V shed 4 bases, J shed 6 bases, and the junction held 3 bases outside the gene matches. The CDR3 has 14 amino acids. Germline CDR1 is LGHDT and CDR2 is YNNKEL (reference sequence). CDR3 amino acids: CASSRDRGFNEQFF. DNA of the CDR3: TGTGCCAGCAGCCGGGACAGGGGTTTCAATGAGCAGTTCTTC.

The rearrangement links TRBV6-5 to TRBJ1-1; D not certain. The CDR3 runs to 14 residues. Germline CDR1 reads MNHEY; CDR2 reads SVGAGI. Trimming cost V 2 bases and J 1 base, with 8 bases left between them. The CDR3 region is CASSYLGRNTEAFF. The CDR3 DNA reads TGTGCCAGCAGTTACCTAGGACGGAACACTGAAGCTTTCTTT.

The V call is TRBV13, the J call TRBJ1-1; maybe TRBD1 (6 bases). CDR3 length equals 13 residues. Germline loops: CDR1 PRHDT, CDR2 FYEKMQ (reference sequence). Trimming left V 5 bases short and J 4 bases short, with 11 bases between. The CDR3 DNA sequence: TGTGCCAGCAGCGGACAGTCCGGCACTGAAGCTTTCTTT. It yields the protein CASSGQSGTEAFF.

The CDR3 nucleotides are TGTGCCAGCTGGGAACCTCGCGACCCGGTAAGGAGGAATGAGCAGTTCTTC. Residues: CASWEPRDPVRRNEQFF. The genes are TRBV2 and TRBJ2-1, with a possible D match to TRBD2 (5 bases). The germline V gene has CDR1 SNHLY and CDR2 FYNNEI. Trimming pared 8 bases from V and 7 bases from J, leaving 27 bases between. This CDR3 is 17 amino acids long. Complete variable domain (other parts from reference TRBV2 and TRBJ2-1): EPEVTQTPSHQVTQMGQEVILRCVPISNHLYFYWYRQILGQKVEFLVSFYNNEISEKSEIFDDQFSVERPDGSNFTLKIRSTKLEDSAMYFCASWEPRDPVRRNEQFFGPGTRLTVL.

Notes on this clone: This CDR3 is also generated by other DNA sequences in the sample. The rearrangement joins TRBV2 to TRBJ1-2; D perhaps matches TRBD1 (6 bases). The V and J ends lost 5 bases and 6 bases respectively, with 10 bases between them. Germline CDR1 and CDR2: SNHLY and FYNNEI. CDR3 size: 12 residues. CDR3 sequence (DNA): TGTGCCAGCAGTCTACAGGGAAATGGCTACACCTTC. Translated, it gives CASSLQGNGYTF.